One sample yielded the 31 T cell receptor beta chains listed below, sequenced in a study of shared T cell receptors in the human thymus. Produced via immunoSEQ multiplex PCR; TCRdb's table is partial and in-frame only. The sample carries about 500,000 clones, about 80% recorded once. The data also belong to a second study, concerning human thymus T cells.

Sequencing was performed on thymocytes. The receptors originated from a boy younger than two with a congenital heart defect.

The chain carries TRBV11-2 and TRBJ2-7; possible D gene TRBD2, 5 bases. In germline, CDR1 is SGHAT, CDR2 FQNNGV. V was trimmed by 4 bases and J by 0 bases, leaving 16 bases between them. The CDR3 has 16 amino acids. The CDR3 protein is CASSSVKGSASYEQYF. DNA for the CDR3: TGTGCCAGCAGCTCGGTCAAGGGTAGCGCCTCCTACGAGCAGTACTTC.

The count of this clone is one. The gene calls are TRBV15 and TRBJ2-1; 11 bases are shared with TRBD2. Per germline, CDR1 LNHNV and CDR2 YYDKDF (reference sequence). After removal of 3 bases from V and 2 bases from J, the junction contained 12 bases not matched to a gene. The CDR3 extends over 19 amino acids. The CDR3 DNA follows: TGTGCCACCAGCAGTCCGGAACGATTAGCGGGAGGGACCTACAATGAGCAGTTCTTC. Its protein is CATSSPERLAGGTYNEQFF.

V and J are TRBV19 and TRBJ2-7; 11 bases align to TRBD2. Per germline, CDR1 LNHDA and CDR2 SQIVND (reference sequence). Unmatched junction bases numbered 6, after V lost 5 bases and J lost 0 bases. The CDR3 is made up of 16 amino acids. The chain's CDR3 is CASSAGTSGNSYEQYF. The CDR3 coding sequence is TGTGCCAGTAGTGCCGGGACTAGCGGAAACTCCTACGAGCAGTACTTC.

On this clone itself: One end of the junction fails to match germline, which may point to a read error. The genes are TRBV7-7 and TRBJ2-5, with a tentative D call TRBD2 (5 bases). There are 14 residues in the CDR3. Germline assignment: CDR1 SSHAT and CDR2 FNYEAQ (reference sequence). As DNA, the CDR3 is TGTGCTAGCAGCTCATCGGAGGAGCAAGAGACCCAGTACTTC. Protein product: CASSSSEEQETQYF.

The chain carries TRBV29-1 and TRBJ2-1; D might be TRBD2 (8 bases). This CDR3 has 20 amino acids. V lost 4 bases and J 7 bases, leaving 35 bases between the germline ends. CDR1 is SQVTM and CDR2 is ANQGSEA in the germline V gene. CDR3 bases: TGCAGCGTTGCCCGCTCCCAGGGGGGGCGGGAGGTTCTGAGGACGAATGAGCAGTTCTTC. It yields the protein CSVARSQGGREVLRTNEQFF.

This sequence joins TRBV2 and TRBJ2-2; 12 bases are a match to TRBD2. The CDR3 is 16 residues long. Germline V lookup: CDR1 SNHLY, CDR2 FYNNEI. The V segment lost 6 bases and the J segment 4 bases; nucleotides outside the gene matches: 6. The CDR3 DNA is TGTGCCAGCAGACAAACTAGCGGGAGGAGCACCGGGGAGCTGTTTTTT. Residues: CASRQTSGRSTGELFF.

The chain links TRBV30 to TRBJ2-7; 7 bases are a match to TRBD2. Germline lookup yields CDR1 GTSNPN and CDR2 SVGIG (reference sequence). CDR3 length: 15 amino acids. Germline trimming cut 0 bases from V and 5 bases from J; bases unmatched to any gene: 10. The CDR3, as DNA: TGTGCCTGGAGTGTACGGAGGGCGGGAGCCGACGAGCAGTACTTC. This encodes CAWSVRRAGADEQYF.

The chain recombines TRBV20-1 with TRBJ2-7; TRBD1 aligns across 7 bases. Germline-derived CDR1 and CDR2 are DFQATT and SNEGSKA (reference sequence). The length of the CDR3 is 10 residues. CDR3 sequence: CSRGGREQYF. The CDR3, as DNA: TGCAGCCGAGGGGGCCGCGAGCAGTACTTC.

This sequence joins TRBV4-3 and TRBJ2-5, with 7 nucleotides matching TRBD2. Trimming cost V 5 bases and J 5 bases; bases outside gene matches: 23. The CDR3 runs 19 residues. Germline V gives CDR1 LGHNA, CDR2 YSLEER. DNA for the CDR3: TGCGCCAGCAGCATCAAGATGGGTATTAGGTGGGAGGGCGTGGAGACCCAGTACTTC. Translated: CASSIKMGIRWEGVETQYF.

The chain uses TRBV28 and TRBJ2-1; 9 bases fit TRBD1. The CDR3 consists of 12 residues. Germline V gene sequence: CDR1 MDHEN, CDR2 SYDVKM. V lost 10 bases to trimming and J lost 5 bases; unmatched junction nucleotides: 3. CDR3 coding DNA: TGTGCCACCGACAGGGGGGACAATGAGCAGTTCTTC. This encodes CATDRGDNEQFF.

Only a few counts were recorded for this clone. The chain couples TRBV5-8 to TRBJ1-2, with 7 bases matching TRBD1. There are 13 residues in the CDR3. Germline CDR1 and CDR2: SGHTS and YDEGEE. V lost 1 base and J lost 3; bases outside the gene matches: 0. Written as DNA, the CDR3 is TGTGCCAGCAGCTTGACAGGGGACTATGGCTACACCTTC. Its protein product is CASSLTGDYGYTF.

The chain couples TRBV9 to TRBJ1-2, with 7 positions matching TRBD1. Germline lookup yields CDR1 SGDLS and CDR2 YYNGEE. The CDR3 loop spans 15 amino acids. V trimming: 2 bases; J trimming: 4 bases; junction bases outside the gene matches: 8. CDR3 coding DNA: TGTGCCAGCAGCGTTACAGGGGCTCAGGCCTATGGCTACACCTTC. Amino acids: CASSVTGAQAYGYTF.

The chain employs TRBV6-4 and TRBJ1-1, with D hard to call. V was trimmed by 3 bases and J by 1 base, leaving 9 bases between them. The CDR3 has 14 amino acids. Germline V gives CDR1 MRHNA, CDR2 SNTAGT. CDR3 amino acids: CASSEGPRNTEAFF. The CDR3 DNA sequence: TGTGCCAGCAGTGAGGGCCCGCGGAACACTGAAGCTTTCTTT.

V is TRBV18 and J is TRBJ2-7; D not certain. The V and J ends lost 2 bases and 11 bases respectively, with 16 bases between them. From germline, CDR1 is KGHSH and CDR2 LQKENI. The CDR3 runs 13 residues. CDR3 DNA: TGTGCCAGCTCACCATCGAAGACTCCTGAGGAGTACTTC. Encoded protein: CASSPSKTPEEYF.

The chain links TRBV28 to TRBJ1-3; 12 positions agree with TRBD1. The length of the CDR3 is 17 residues. Per germline, CDR1 MDHEN and CDR2 SYDVKM. The ends lost 6 bases at V and 7 bases at J; junction bases unmatched: 13. The CDR3 sequence: CASRPFRDRGRINTIYF. The CDR3 nucleotides are TGTGCCAGCAGGCCTTTCCGGGACAGGGGGCGAATCAACACCATATATTTT.

The chain has TRBV6-5 and TRBJ1-3; D is undetermined. V was cut by 3 bases and J by 4 bases, with 16 bases left in between. Germline CDR1 is MNHEY and CDR2 is SVGAGI. The CDR3 is made up of 16 amino acids. This chain's CDR3 is CASSYRAREGGNTIYF. Written as DNA, the CDR3 is TGTGCCAGCAGTTATCGGGCACGCGAGGGAGGAAACACCATATATTTT.

The V gene is TRBV4-3, the J gene TRBJ2-3; D is uncertain. CDR1 and CDR2 from the germline V gene are LGHNA and YSLEER. Trimming cost V 0 bases and J 5 bases, with 12 bases left between them. This CDR3 contains 15 residues. The CDR3 sequence: CASSQERPLGDTQYF. Written as DNA, the CDR3 is TGCGCCAGCAGCCAAGAGAGGCCCTTGGGAGATACGCAGTATTTT.

The chain joins TRBV29-1 to TRBJ1-2; weak D call: TRBD1 (6 bases). Between the trimmed V and J ends, which lost 0 bases and 5 bases, there was a span of 16 bases. The CDR3 has 15 residues. CDR1 and CDR2 (germline): SQVTM, ANQGSEA. CDR3 loop: CSVEEKGRQAYGYTF. CDR3 coding DNA: TGCAGCGTTGAAGAAAAGGGGCGACAGGCATATGGCTACACCTTC. Full variable domain (outside the CDR3, taken from reference TRBV29-1 and TRBJ1-2): SAVISQKPSRDICQRGTSLTIQCQVDSQVTMMFWYRQQPGQSLTLIATANQGSEATYESGFVIDKFPISRPNLTFSTLTVSNMSPEDSSIYLCSVEEKGRQAYGYTFGSGTRLTVV.

The chain recombines TRBV5-1 with TRBJ2-1, with TRBD1 matching 7 bases. J lost 4 bases, V lost 1 base, and 11 bases had no gene match. The CDR3 covers 17 residues. Germline CDR1 SGHRS, CDR2 YFSETQ. In nucleotides, the CDR3 is TGCGCCAGCAGCTTGCCCCGACAGGGACCGACTTACAATGAGCAGTTCTTC. This sequence encodes CASSLPRQGPTYNEQFF.

The V call is TRBV27, the J call TRBJ1-1, with a tentative D call TRBD1 (6 bases). The germline V gene encodes CDR1 MNHEY and CDR2 SMNVEV (reference sequence). The CDR3 has 14 residues. Trimming removed 2 bases at V and 6 bases at J, with 13 bases between. CDR3 loop: CASSLRGGYAEAFF. The CDR3 DNA follows: TGTGCCAGCAGTTTAAGGGGGGGTTACGCTGAAGCTTTCTTT.

The chain combines TRBV11-3 with TRBJ2-3; D not resolved. CDR1 is SGHNT, CDR2 YENEEA, per germline. The CDR3 is 16 amino acids. Trimming cost V 1 base and J 0 bases, with 11 bases left between them. The CDR3 bases are TGTGCCAGCAGCTTAGTGGTCAGATTTAGCACAGATACGCAGTATTTT. It encodes CASSLVVRFSTDTQYF.

This sequence joins TRBV14 and TRBJ2-3; TRBD2 aligns across 8 bases. The length of the CDR3 is 15 residues. V gave up 1 base and J gave up 4 bases; unmatched junction bases: 4. Germline CDR1 is SGHDN and CDR2 is FVKESK. The DNA for the CDR3 is TGTGCCAGCAGCCAAGGAGCGGGAGCCCCAGATACGCAGTATTTT. Translated: CASSQGAGAPDTQYF.

Details on this clone: The junction and the germline gene differ at one end; a read error may be behind it. This chain connects TRBV4-1 to TRBJ2-7, with TRBD2 matching 8 bases. In germline, CDR1 is MGHRA, CDR2 YSYEKL. The CDR3 is made up of 20 amino acids. The CDR3: CASSHRTADRRAGVSNEQYF. CDR3 sequence (DNA): TGCGCCAGCAGCCACCGGACAGCCGATAGAAGAGCGGGAGTCTCCAACGAGCAGTACTTC.

This clone was counted once. The chain couples TRBV5-1 to TRBJ2-7; possibly TRBD2 for D (7 bases). The ends were cut back, 4 bases at V and 2 bases at J, with 28 bases in the middle. The CDR3 covers 19 residues. Looked up from germline, CDR1 is SGHRS and CDR2 is YFSETQ. CDR3 coding DNA: TGCGCCAGCAGCCATACTAGCGACAGGTTCTCCGGGCTCGCCTACGAGCAGTACTTC. Residues: CASSHTSDRFSGLAYEQYF. Full variable domain (rest looked up from reference TRBV5-1 and TRBJ2-7): KAGVTQTPRYLIKTRGQQVTLSCSPISGHRSVSWYQQTPGQGLQFLFEYFSETQRNKGNFPGRFSGRQFSNSRSEMNVSTLELGDSALYLCASSHTSDRFSGLAYEQYFGPGTRLTVT.

This sequence joins TRBV5-6 and TRBJ2-7, with D tentatively TRBD1 (6 bases). CDR3 length: 15 residues. Germline CDR1 SGHDT, CDR2 YYEEEE. V dropped 1 base and J dropped 0 bases, with 11 bases sitting between them. CDR3 in DNA: TGTGCCAGCAGCTTGCATAGACAGGCCTCCTACGAGCAGTACTTC. Amino acids: CASSLHRQASYEQYF.

The sample holds one count of this clone. The gene calls are TRBV10-1 and TRBJ2-5; tentative D call: TRBD2 (5 bases). CDR1 and CDR2 (germline): WNHNN, SYGVQD (reference sequence). This CDR3 comprises 15 residues. V was trimmed by 4 bases and J by 5 bases, leaving 17 bases between them. The CDR3 DNA is TGCGCCAGCAGTGGGTCTAGAGGAGAGCGGGAGACCCAGTACTTC. Protein sequence: CASSGSRGERETQYF.

The V call is TRBV6-6, the J call TRBJ1-5, with 7 bases fitting TRBD1. Per germline, CDR1 MNHNY and CDR2 SVGAGI (reference sequence). CDR3 length equals 16 residues. V lost 2 bases and J lost 8; bases outside the gene matches: 12. CDR3 in amino acids: CASSYGTGAPVEPQHF. DNA for the CDR3: TGTGCCAGCAGTTACGGTACAGGGGCCCCGGTTGAGCCCCAGCATTTT.

This clone showed up just once. This chain links TRBV4-1 with TRBJ2-1; 13 nucleotides agree with TRBD2. Germline V gives CDR1 MGHRA, CDR2 YSYEKL. V lost 4 bases to trimming and J lost 10 bases; unmatched junction nucleotides: 19. The CDR3 length is 19 residues. This CDR3 reads CASSPPLVAGLAGVAEQFF. The CDR3 nucleotides read TGCGCCAGCAGCCCCCCTTTAGTTGCCGGACTAGCGGGAGTCGCCGAGCAGTTCTTC.

The V and J genes are TRBV5-5 and TRBJ2-6; the D gene is possibly TRBD2 (5 bases). Deletions cut 4 bases from V and 0 bases from J, with 8 bases between. CDR1 and CDR2 (germline): SGHKS, YYEKEE (reference sequence). This CDR3 is built from 15 residues. The DNA for the CDR3 is TGTGCCAGCAGCCGGGGTGACTCTGGGGCCAACGTCCTGACTTTC. Translating it yields CASSRGDSGANVLTF.

The chain joins TRBV28 to TRBJ1-5; D not certain. Trimming stripped 6 bases from V and 7 bases from J, with 22 bases between. This CDR3 comprises 16 residues. CDR1 and CDR2 (germline): MDHEN, SYDVKM. CDR3 bases: TGTGCCAGCAGACTTAAATCGCCGGGAAAGGACCAGCCCCAGCATTTT. It is translated as CASRLKSPGKDQPQHF.

J is TRBJ2-3 and V is TRBV5-4; TRBD2 aligns across 7 bases. The CDR3 extends over 14 amino acids. Germline-derived CDR1 and CDR2 are SGHNT and YYREEE (reference sequence). V was clipped by 3 bases and J by 6 bases; unmatched bases: 7. CDR3 bases: TGTGCCAGCAGCTGGGGGACTACCGGGGATACGCAGTATTTT. Translated: CASSWGTTGDTQYF. Filled out from reference TRBV5-4 and TRBJ2-3, the complete variable domain reads ETGVTQSPTHLIKTRGQQVTLRCSSQSGHNTVSWYQQALGQGPQFIFQYYREEENGRGNFPPRFSGLQFPNYSSELNVNALELDDSALYLCASSWGTTGDTQYFGPGTRLTVL.